The clone carrying this T cell receptor beta chain has a handful of counts. What it binds is not known. The CDR3 runs to 16 residues. Trimming cost V 2 bases and J 2 bases, with 11 bases left between them. Looked up from germline, CDR1 is KGHDR and CDR2 is SFDVKD. The source of the sample is a study of vaccination and CD4 T cells after COVID-19. Study-wide context: In the control cultures, a CEFX pool, an HIV-1 Nef pool, or no peptide was supplied.

Cultured CD4+ T-cell DNA underwent Oncomine TCR Beta short-read sequencing. From the PCR reads, TCRdb called clonotypes with MiXCR, one entry per CDR3 protein. The sample comprises over 20,000 distinct CDR3 sequences, over 35% of which are singletons, and 15% to 20% rests with the top ten. The treatment denotes: roughly nine-day PBMC culture with coronavirus spike peptide pools or control peptides (ViraFEST assay). This chain joins TRBV24-1 and TRBJ2-2; a weak D match, TRBD1 (7 bases). The receptor comes from a human donor who received a COVID-19 vaccine. The source was CD4+ T cells from blood, cultured in vitro, collected before SARS-CoV-2 vaccination. CDR3 in amino acids: CATSDYRGLNTGELFF. CDR3 DNA: TGTGCCACCAGTGATTACAGGGGACTCAACACCGGGGAGCTGTTTTTT.